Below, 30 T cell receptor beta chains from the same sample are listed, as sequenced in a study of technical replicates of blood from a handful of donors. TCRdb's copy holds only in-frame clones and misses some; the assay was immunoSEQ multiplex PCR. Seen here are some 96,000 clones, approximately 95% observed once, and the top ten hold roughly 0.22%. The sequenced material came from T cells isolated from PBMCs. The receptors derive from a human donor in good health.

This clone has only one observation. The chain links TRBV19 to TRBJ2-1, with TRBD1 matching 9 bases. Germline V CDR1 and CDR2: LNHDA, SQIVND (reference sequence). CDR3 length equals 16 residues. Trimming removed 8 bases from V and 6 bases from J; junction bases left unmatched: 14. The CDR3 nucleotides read TGTGCCAGTGGGTCCCATCCCGGGACAGGGACCAATGAGCAGTTCTTC. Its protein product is CASGSHPGTGTNEQFF.

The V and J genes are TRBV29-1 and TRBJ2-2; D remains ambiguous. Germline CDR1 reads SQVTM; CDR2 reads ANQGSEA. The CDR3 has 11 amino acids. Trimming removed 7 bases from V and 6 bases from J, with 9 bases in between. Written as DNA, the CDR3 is TGCAGCGCCCCTTTGTCCGGGGAGCTGTTTTTT. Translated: CSAPLSGELFF.

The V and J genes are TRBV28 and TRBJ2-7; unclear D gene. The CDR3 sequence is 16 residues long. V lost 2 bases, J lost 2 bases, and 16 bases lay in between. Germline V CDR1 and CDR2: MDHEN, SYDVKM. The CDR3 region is CASSLIIGPNPYEQYF. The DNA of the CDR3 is TGTGCCAGCAGTTTAATAATTGGTCCTAATCCCTACGAGCAGTACTTC. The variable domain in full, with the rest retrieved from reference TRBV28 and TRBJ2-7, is DVKVTQSSRYLVKRTGEKVFLECVQDMDHENMFWYRQDPGLGLRLIYFSYDVKMKEKGDIPEGYSVSREKKERFSLILESASTNQTSMYLCASSLIIGPNPYEQYFGPGTRLTVT.

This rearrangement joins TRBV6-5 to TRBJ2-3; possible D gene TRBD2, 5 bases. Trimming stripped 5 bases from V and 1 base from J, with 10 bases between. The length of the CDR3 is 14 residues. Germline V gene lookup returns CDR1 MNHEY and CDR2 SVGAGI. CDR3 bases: TGTGCCAGCAGTAAAGGACTGGGCACAGATACGCAGTATTTT. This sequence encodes CASSKGLGTDTQYF.

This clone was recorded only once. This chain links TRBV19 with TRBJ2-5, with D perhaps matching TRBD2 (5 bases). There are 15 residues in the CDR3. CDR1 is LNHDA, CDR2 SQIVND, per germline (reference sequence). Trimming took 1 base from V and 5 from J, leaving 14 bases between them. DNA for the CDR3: TGTGCCAGTAGTATAGTGGACTCCATGATGGAGACCCAGTACTTC. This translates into CASSIVDSMMETQYF. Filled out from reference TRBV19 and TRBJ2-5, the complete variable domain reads DGGITQSPKYLFRKEGQNVTLSCEQNLNHDAMYWYRQDPGQGLRLIYYSQIVNDFQKGDIAEGYSVSREKKESFPLTVTSAQKNPTAFYLCASSIVDSMMETQYFGPGTRLLVL.

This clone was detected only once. The chain's CDR3 is CASSPHRGPNTEAFF. The CDR3, as DNA: TGTGCCAGCAGTCCCCACAGGGGGCCGAACACTGAAGCTTTCTTT. The chain employs TRBV27 and TRBJ1-1, with 9 bases fitting TRBD1. The CDR3 is 15 residues long. Germline V gene sequence: CDR1 MNHEY, CDR2 SMNVEV (reference sequence). V was pared by 5 bases and J by 1 base, with 5 bases of the junction left unmatched.

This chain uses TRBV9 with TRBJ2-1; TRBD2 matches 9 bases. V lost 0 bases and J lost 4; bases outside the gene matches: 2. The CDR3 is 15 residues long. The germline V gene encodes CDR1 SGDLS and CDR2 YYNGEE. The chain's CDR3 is CASSVGLAVYNEQFF. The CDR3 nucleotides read TGTGCCAGCAGCGTAGGACTAGCGGTATACAATGAGCAGTTCTTC.

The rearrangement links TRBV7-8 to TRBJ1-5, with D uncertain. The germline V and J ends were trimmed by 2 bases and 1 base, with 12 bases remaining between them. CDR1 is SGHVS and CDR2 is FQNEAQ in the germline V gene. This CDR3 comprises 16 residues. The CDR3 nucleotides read TGTGCCAGCAGCTTATTTGTCCGGGTGAGCAATCAGCCCCAGCATTTT. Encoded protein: CASSLFVRVSNQPQHF.

The CDR3 region has the DNA TGTGCCAGCAGCCGTCCAGGGTCCTCTGGAAACACCATATATTTT. Protein product: CASSRPGSSGNTIYF. The V call is TRBV5-6, the J call TRBJ1-3; possibly TRBD1 for D (5 bases). There are 15 residues in the CDR3. Trimming removed 4 bases from V and 0 bases from J, with 11 bases in between. Per germline, CDR1 SGHDT and CDR2 YYEEEE.

The DNA of the CDR3 is TGTGCCAGCAGCTTAGGGGACAGGAGCAACTTCTTC. Translated, it gives CASSLGDRSNFF. The chain employs TRBV7-8 and TRBJ2-1; 8 nucleotides line up with TRBD1. The length of the CDR3 is 12 residues. Germline CDR1 SGHVS, CDR2 FQNEAQ. Trimming removed 1 base from V and 16 bases from J; junction bases left unmatched: 6.

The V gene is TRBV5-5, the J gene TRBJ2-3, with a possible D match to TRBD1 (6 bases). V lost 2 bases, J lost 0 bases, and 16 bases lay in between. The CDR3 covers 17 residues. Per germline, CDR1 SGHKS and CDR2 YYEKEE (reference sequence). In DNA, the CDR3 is TGTGCCAGCAGCTTAAGACAGGTTACGCTTAGCACAGATACGCAGTATTTT. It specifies CASSLRQVTLSTDTQYF.

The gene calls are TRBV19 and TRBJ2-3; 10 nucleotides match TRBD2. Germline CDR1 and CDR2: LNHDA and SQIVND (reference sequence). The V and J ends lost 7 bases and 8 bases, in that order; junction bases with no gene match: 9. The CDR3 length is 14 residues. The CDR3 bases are TGTGCCAGTACTTTTCTAGCGGGAGAGGGTACGCAGTATTTT. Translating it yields CASTFLAGEGTQYF.

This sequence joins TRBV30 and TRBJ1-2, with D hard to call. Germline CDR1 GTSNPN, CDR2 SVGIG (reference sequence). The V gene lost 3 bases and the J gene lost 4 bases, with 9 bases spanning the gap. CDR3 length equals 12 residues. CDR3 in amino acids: CAWRAEGYGYTF. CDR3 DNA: TGTGCCTGGAGGGCCGAGGGCTATGGCTACACCTTC.

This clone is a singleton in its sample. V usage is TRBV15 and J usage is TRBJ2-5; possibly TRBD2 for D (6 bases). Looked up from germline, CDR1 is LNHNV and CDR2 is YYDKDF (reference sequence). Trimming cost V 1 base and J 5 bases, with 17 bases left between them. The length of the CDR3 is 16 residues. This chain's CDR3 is CATSRGGDLRWETQYF. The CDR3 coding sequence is TGTGCCACCAGCAGAGGAGGGGACTTGAGGTGGGAGACCCAGTACTTC.

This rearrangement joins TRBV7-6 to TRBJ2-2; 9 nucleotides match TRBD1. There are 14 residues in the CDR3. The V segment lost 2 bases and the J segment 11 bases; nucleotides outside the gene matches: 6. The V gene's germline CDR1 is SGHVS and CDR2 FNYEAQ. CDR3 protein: CASSLNPTGGELFF. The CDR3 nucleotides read TGTGCCAGCAGCTTAAACCCAACAGGGGGCGAGCTGTTTTTT.

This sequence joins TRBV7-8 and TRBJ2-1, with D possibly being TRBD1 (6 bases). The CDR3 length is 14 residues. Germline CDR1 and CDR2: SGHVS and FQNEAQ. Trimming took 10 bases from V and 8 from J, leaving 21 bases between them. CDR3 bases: TGTGCCACCTCAAGAACAGGGATTTTGGATGAGCAGTTCTTC. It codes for CATSRTGILDEQFF.

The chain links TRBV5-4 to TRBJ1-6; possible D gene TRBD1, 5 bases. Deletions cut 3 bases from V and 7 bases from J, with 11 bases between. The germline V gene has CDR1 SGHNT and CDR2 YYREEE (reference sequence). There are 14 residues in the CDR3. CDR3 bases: TGTGCCAGCAGCTGGGACCGGGGGAATTCACCCCTCCACTTT. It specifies CASSWDRGNSPLHF.

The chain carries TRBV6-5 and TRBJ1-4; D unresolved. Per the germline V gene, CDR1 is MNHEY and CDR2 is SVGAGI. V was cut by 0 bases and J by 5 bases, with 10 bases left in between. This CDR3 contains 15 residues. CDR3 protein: CASSYSTVFNEKLFF. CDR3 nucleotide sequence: TGTGCCAGCAGTTACTCCACAGTCTTCAATGAAAAACTGTTTTTT.

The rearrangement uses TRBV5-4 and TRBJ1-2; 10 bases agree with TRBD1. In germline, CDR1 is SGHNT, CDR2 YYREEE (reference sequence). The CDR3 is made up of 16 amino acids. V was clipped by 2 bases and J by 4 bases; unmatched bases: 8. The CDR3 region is CASSLTPRDRGYGYTF. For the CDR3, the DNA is TGTGCCAGCAGCTTAACCCCCCGGGACAGGGGCTATGGCTACACCTTC.

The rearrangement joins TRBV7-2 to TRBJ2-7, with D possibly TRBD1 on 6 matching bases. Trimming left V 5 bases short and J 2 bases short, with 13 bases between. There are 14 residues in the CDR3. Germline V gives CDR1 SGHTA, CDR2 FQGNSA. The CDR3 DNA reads TGTGCCAGCAGCGCCTGGACAGTTACCTACGAGCAGTACTTC. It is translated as CASSAWTVTYEQYF.

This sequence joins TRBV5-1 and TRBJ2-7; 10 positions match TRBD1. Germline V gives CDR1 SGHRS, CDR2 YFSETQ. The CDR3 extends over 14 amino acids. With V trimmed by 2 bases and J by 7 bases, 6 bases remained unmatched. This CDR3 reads CASSFGTGVDEQYF. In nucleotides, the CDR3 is TGCGCCAGCAGCTTTGGGACAGGGGTTGATGAGCAGTACTTC.

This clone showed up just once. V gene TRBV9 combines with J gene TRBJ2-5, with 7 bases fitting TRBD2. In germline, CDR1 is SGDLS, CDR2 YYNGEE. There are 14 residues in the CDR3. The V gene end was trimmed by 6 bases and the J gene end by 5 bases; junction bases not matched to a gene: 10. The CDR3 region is CASNGGEGWETQYF. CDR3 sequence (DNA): TGTGCCAGCAATGGCGGGGAGGGTTGGGAGACCCAGTACTTC.

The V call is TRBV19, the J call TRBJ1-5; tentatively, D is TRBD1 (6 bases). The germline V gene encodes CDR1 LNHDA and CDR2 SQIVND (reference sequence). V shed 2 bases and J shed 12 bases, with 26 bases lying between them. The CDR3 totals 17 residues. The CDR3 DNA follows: TGTGCCAGTAGTATACACCAGACAGGCGACACCCCATTTAACCAGCATTTT. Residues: CASSIHQTGDTPFNQHF.

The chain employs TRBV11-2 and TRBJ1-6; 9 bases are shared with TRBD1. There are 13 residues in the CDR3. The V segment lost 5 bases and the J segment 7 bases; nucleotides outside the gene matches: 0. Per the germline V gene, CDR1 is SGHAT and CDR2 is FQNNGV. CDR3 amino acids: CASSGQGNSPLHF. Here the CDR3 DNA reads TGTGCCAGCAGCGGACAGGGGAATTCACCCCTCCACTTT.

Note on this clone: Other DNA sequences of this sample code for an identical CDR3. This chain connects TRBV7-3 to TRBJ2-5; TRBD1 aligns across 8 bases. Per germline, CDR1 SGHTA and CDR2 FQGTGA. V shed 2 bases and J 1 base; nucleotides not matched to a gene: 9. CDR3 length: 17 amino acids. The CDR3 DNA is TGTGCCAGCAGCTTAGGGGGGACAGGCGGGACCCAAGAGACCCAGTACTTC. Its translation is CASSLGGTGGTQETQYF.

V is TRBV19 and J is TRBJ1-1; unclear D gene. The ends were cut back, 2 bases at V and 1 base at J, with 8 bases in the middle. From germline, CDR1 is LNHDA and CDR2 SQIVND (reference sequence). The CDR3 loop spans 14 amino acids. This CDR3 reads CASSIWGGNTEAFF. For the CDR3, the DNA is TGTGCCAGTAGTATATGGGGAGGGAACACTGAAGCTTTCTTT. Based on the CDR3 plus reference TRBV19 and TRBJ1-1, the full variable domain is DGGITQSPKYLFRKEGQNVTLSCEQNLNHDAMYWYRQDPGQGLRLIYYSQIVNDFQKGDIAEGYSVSREKKESFPLTVTSAQKNPTAFYLCASSIWGGNTEAFFGQGTRLTVV.

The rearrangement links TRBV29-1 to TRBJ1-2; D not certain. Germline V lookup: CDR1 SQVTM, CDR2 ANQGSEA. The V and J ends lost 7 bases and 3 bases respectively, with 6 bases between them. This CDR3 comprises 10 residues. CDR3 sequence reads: CSATDYGYTF. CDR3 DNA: TGCAGCGCCACAGACTATGGCTACACCTTC.

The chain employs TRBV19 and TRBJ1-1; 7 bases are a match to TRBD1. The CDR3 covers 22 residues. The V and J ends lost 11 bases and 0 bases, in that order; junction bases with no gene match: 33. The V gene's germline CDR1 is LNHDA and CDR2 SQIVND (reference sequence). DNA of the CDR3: TGTGCCCCCAAAGGGGGCGGCGGATCCCGACTTGAAGGCCTTTATCTGAACACTGAAGCTTTCTTT. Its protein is CAPKGGGGSRLEGLYLNTEAFF.

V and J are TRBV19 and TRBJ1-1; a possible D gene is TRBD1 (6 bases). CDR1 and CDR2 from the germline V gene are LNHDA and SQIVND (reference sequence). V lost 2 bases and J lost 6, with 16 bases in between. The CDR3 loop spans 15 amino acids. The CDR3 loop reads CASSIIPTGNAEAFF. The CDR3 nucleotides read TGTGCCAGTAGTATAATCCCGACAGGTAACGCTGAAGCTTTCTTT. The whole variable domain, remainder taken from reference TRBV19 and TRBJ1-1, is DGGITQSPKYLFRKEGQNVTLSCEQNLNHDAMYWYRQDPGQGLRLIYYSQIVNDFQKGDIAEGYSVSREKKESFPLTVTSAQKNPTAFYLCASSIIPTGNAEAFFGQGTRLTVV.

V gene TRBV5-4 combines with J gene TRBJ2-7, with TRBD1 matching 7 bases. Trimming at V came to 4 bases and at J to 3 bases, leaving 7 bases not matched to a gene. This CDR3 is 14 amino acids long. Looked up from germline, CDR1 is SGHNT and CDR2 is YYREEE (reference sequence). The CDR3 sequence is CASSRGQKGYEQYF. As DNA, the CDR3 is TGTGCCAGCAGCCGGGGACAGAAGGGCTACGAGCAGTACTTC.